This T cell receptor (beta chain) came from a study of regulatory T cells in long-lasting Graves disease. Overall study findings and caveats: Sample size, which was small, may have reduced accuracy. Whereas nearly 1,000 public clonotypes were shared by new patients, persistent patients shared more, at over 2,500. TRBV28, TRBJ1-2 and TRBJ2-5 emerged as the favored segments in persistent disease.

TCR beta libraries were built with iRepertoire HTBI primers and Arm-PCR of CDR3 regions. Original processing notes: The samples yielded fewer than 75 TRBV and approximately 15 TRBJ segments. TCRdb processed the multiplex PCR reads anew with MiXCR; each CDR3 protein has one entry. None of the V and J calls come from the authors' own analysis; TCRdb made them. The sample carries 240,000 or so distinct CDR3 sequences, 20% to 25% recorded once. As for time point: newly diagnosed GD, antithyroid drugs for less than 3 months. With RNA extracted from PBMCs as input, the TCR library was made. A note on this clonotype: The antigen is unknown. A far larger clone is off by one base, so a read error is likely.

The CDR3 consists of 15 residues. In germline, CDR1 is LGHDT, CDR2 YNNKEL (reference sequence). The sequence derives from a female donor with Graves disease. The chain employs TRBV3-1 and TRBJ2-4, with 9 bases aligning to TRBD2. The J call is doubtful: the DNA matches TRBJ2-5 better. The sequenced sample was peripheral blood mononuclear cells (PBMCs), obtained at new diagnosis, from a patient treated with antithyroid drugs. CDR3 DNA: TGTGCCAGCAGCTACGTTAGCGGGGGCGGGGAGACCCAGTACTTC. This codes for CASSYVSGGGETQYF.